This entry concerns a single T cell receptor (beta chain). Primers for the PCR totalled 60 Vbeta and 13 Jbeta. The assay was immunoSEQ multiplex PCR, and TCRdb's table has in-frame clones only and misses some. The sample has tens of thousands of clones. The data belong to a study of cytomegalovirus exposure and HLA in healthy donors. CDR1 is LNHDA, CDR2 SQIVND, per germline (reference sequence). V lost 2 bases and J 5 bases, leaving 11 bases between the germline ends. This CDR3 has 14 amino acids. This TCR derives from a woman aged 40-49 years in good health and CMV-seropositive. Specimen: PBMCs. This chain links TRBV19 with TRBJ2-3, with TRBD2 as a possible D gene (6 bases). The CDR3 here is CASSIKGRGDTQYF. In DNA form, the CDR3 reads TGTGCCAGTAGTATAAAGGGGCGGGGAGATACGCAGTATTTT.